The 4 T cell receptor beta chains below all came from one sample that was sequenced in a study of cytotoxic CD8 clonotypes in ibrutinib-treated CLL. The protocol was immunoSEQ multiplex PCR, while the TCRdb copy is restricted to in-frame clones and leaves out a portion. The repertoire holds approximately 210,000 clones, with approximately 72% as singletons. The specimen was PBMCs, collected after 24 months of ibrutinib treatment. These receptors originate from a human donor with chronic lymphocytic leukemia.

The rearrangement links TRBV7-3 to TRBJ2-3; a possible D gene is TRBD1 (6 bases). Looked up from germline, CDR1 is SGHTA and CDR2 is FQGTGA. Trimming stripped 2 bases from V and 7 bases from J, with 13 bases between. This CDR3 contains 14 residues. The CDR3 loop reads CASSLSSGVNTQYF. The CDR3 DNA reads TGTGCCAGCAGCTTATCCTCAGGGGTGAATACGCAGTATTTT.

The CDR3 loop reads CASSMNRGSSYEQYF. CDR3 coding DNA: TGTGCCAGCAGCATGAACAGGGGGAGCTCCTACGAGCAGTACTTC. This sequence joins TRBV7-3 and TRBJ2-7; TRBD1 agrees at 8 bases. J was trimmed by 0 bases and V by 5 bases; bases with no gene match: 6. This CDR3 is 15 amino acids long. Germline values: CDR1 SGHTA, CDR2 FQGTGA.

The chain has TRBV4-3 and TRBJ2-1; tentative D call: TRBD2 (5 bases). V shed 1 base and J shed 6 bases, with 13 bases lying between them. Germline V gives CDR1 LGHNA, CDR2 YSLEER. This CDR3 is built from 15 residues. The CDR3 region has the DNA TGCGCCAGCAGCCAAGGCCTAGCCATTTCCAATGAGCAGTTCTTC. This encodes CASSQGLAISNEQFF.

V gene TRBV15 combines with J gene TRBJ2-7, with TRBD2 matching over 8 bases. Trimming at V came to 3 bases and at J to 5 bases, leaving 18 bases not matched to a gene. Germline V lookup: CDR1 LNHNV, CDR2 YYDKDF (reference sequence). The length of the CDR3 is 18 residues. The DNA of the CDR3 is TGTGCCACCAGCAGGACCGCCGGGGGGGCGGGAGTTACCAACGAGCAGTACTTC. Its translation: CATSRTAGGAGVTNEQYF.